This TCR beta chain was sequenced for a study of shared clonotypes between healthy human individuals. About the study: Donor ages ranged 18 to 49 years: a couple of women, a few men. General study points: Incomplete sequencing of sorted subsets was indicated by rarefaction despite large depth.

Donors comprised only Caucasian adults living in Nashville, Tennessee. The data were produced by immunoSEQ multiplex PCR, yet TCRdb's version contains in-frame clones alone and is incomplete. Among just over 2,000,000 clones listed, approximately 95% were seen once. The CDR3 has 15 residues. Trimming removed 0 bases at V and 4 bases at J, with 10 bases between. From germline, CDR1 is SGHRS and CDR2 YFSETQ. Turning to this clone: No antigen is known for it.

Source material: naive CD4+ T cells sorted from blood. Subset defined: CD45RA+ positively selected. The TCR was taken from a man aged 18 to 35 in good health. The chain links TRBV5-1 to TRBJ2-2; D is undetermined. CDR3 residues: CASSLEKPITGELFF. The CDR3 DNA reads TGCGCCAGCAGCTTGGAGAAGCCTATCACCGGGGAGCTGTTTTTT.